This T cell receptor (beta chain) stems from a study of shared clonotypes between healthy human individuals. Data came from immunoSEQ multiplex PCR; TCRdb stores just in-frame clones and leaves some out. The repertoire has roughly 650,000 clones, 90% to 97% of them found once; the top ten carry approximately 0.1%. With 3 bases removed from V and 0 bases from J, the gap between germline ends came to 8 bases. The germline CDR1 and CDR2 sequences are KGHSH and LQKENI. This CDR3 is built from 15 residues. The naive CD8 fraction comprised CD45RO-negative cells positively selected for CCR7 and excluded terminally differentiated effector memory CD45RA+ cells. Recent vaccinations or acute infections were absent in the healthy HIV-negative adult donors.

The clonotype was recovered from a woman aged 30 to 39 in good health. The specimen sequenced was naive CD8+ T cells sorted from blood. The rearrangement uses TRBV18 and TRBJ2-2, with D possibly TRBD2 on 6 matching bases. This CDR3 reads CASSPGTSNTGELFF. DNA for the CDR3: TGTGCCAGCTCACCCGGGACTTCGAACACCGGGGAGCTGTTTTTT.